This TCR beta chain was sequenced for a study of OX40 agonist ivuxolimab in advanced cancers. Overall study: Patients in the trial were receiving intravenous ivuxolimab every 2 weeks, at doses of 0.01 to 10 mg/kg. Dose-escalation patients had hepatocellular carcinoma, melanoma, renal cell or head and neck cancer. Regarding the study as a whole: CD4+ and CD8+ blood T cells expanded clonally by week 6 at 0.1 to 3.0 mg/kg.

Notes on this clone: What it recognizes is unknown. At the DNA level, this CDR3 is encoded by other sequences in the same sample as well.

TCRdb's table, derived via immunoSEQ multiplex PCR, lists solely in-frame clones and lacks some. This table has 85,000 to 100,000 clones, 75% to 95% appearing once. V shed 8 bases and J 6 bases; nucleotides not matched to a gene: 5. Per the germline V gene, CDR1 is LNHNV and CDR2 is YYDKDF (reference sequence). The CDR3 has 14 amino acids. The input for sequencing was CD4+ or CD8+ T cells sorted from blood, taken in a trial of the OX40 agonist ivuxolimab. V usage is TRBV15 and J usage is TRBJ1-5; 12 positions match TRBD1. This sequence was found in an adult with an advanced solid tumor such as melanoma, head and neck, liver or kidney cancer. CDR3 region: CATSGTGGIQPQHF. The DNA for the CDR3 is TGTGCCACCTCTGGGACAGGGGGCATTCAGCCCCAGCATTTT. Drawing the rest from reference TRBV15 and TRBJ1-5, the complete variable domain is DAMVIQNPRYQVTQFGKPVTLSCSQTLNHNVMYWYQQKSSQAPKLLFHYYDKDFNNEADTPDNFQSRRPNTSFCFLDIRSPGLGDTAMYLCATSGTGGIQPQHFGDGTRLSIL.